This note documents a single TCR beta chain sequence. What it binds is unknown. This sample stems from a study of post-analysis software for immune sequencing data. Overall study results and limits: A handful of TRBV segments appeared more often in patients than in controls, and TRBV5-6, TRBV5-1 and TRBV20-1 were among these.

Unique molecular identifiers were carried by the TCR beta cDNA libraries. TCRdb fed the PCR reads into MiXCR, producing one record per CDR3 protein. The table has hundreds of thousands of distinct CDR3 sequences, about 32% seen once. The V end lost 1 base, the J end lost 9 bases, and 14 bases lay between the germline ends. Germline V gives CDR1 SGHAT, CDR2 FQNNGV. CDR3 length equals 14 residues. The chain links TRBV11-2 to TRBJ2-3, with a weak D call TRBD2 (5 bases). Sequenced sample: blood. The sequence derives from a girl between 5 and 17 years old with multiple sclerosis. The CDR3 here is CASSLGEEVRTQYF. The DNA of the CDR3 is TGTGCCAGCAGCTTAGGTGAGGAGGTGAGGACGCAGTATTTT.